This is a list of T cell receptor beta chains from one sample in a study of shared clonotypes between healthy human individuals. Measured with immunoSEQ multiplex PCR; TCRdb has only the in-frame clones, and not every one. The repertoire holds hundreds of thousands of clones, with about 96% as singletons. The sample consisted of naive CD8+ T cells sorted from blood. These receptors all stem from a woman between 25 and 40 years old in good health. Each CDR3 is given with its conserved first and last residue. The order of the fields is J gene, D gene, V gene, clone size, CDR3 protein, CDR3 DNA. A D gene is named only where the DNA matches it firmly. Only part of the rows carry a size: once, few, many, or a class if the clone is expanded.

j_call: TRBJ2-2
d_call: -
v_call: TRBV5-1
clone_size: -
cdr3_aa: CASSPYSLNTGELFF
cdr3_nt: TGCGCCAGCTCACCCTACTCCCTAAACACCGGGGAGCTGTTTTTT

j_call: TRBJ1-5
d_call: -
v_call: TRBV19
clone_size: -
cdr3_aa: CASSPPGLVQPQHF
cdr3_nt: TGTGCCAGTAGTCCCCCCGGACTGGTTCAGCCCCAGCATTTT

j_call: TRBJ1-1
d_call: -
v_call: TRBV13
clone_size: -
cdr3_aa: CASSFRTGGSTEAFF
cdr3_nt: TGTGCCAGCAGCTTCCGGACGGGTGGGAGCACTGAAGCTTTCTTT

j_call: TRBJ1-4
d_call: -
v_call: TRBV6-1
clone_size: -
cdr3_aa: CASSEILGWGDREKLFF
cdr3_nt: TGTGCCAGCAGTGAAATTCTCGGTTGGGGCGATCGGGAAAAACTGTTTTTT

j_call: TRBJ2-3
d_call: -
v_call: TRBV7-6
clone_size: -
cdr3_aa: CASSLQETTSTDTQYF
cdr3_nt: TGTGCCAGCAGCCTACAGGAGACCACTAGCACAGATACGCAGTATTTT

j_call: TRBJ2-1
d_call: TRBD1
v_call: TRBV28
clone_size: -
cdr3_aa: CASSSLGQGAYNEQFF
cdr3_nt: TGTGCCAGCAGTTCCCTGGGGCAGGGGGCCTACAATGAGCAGTTCTTC

j_call: TRBJ2-7
d_call: -
v_call: TRBV6-5
clone_size: -
cdr3_aa: CASNPGGAGVLYF
cdr3_nt: TGTGCCAGCAACCCAGGTGGGGCCGGCGTTCTGTACTTC

j_call: TRBJ1-2
d_call: -
v_call: TRBV6-6
clone_size: -
cdr3_aa: CASSYLDRFDGYTF
cdr3_nt: TGTGCCAGCAGTTACCTTGACAGGTTCGATGGCTACACCTTC

j_call: TRBJ1-5
d_call: -
v_call: TRBV19
clone_size: -
cdr3_aa: CASSPVGLVYQPQHF
cdr3_nt: TGTGCCAGTAGCCCCGTCGGGCTAGTTTATCAGCCCCAGCATTTT

j_call: TRBJ1-1
d_call: -
v_call: TRBV5-1
clone_size: -
cdr3_aa: CASSQPWTDSEAFF
cdr3_nt: TGCGCCAGCAGCCAACCCTGGACAGATTCTGAAGCTTTCTTT

j_call: TRBJ2-4
d_call: TRBD1
v_call: TRBV2
clone_size: -
cdr3_aa: CATVMGQGENIQYF
cdr3_nt: TGTGCCACCGTAATGGGACAGGGGGAAAACATTCAGTACTTC

j_call: TRBJ1-2
d_call: -
v_call: TRBV9
clone_size: -
cdr3_aa: CASSSQGFGYGYTF
cdr3_nt: TGTGCCAGCAGCTCCCAGGGTTTTGGGTATGGCTACACCTTC

j_call: TRBJ1-1
d_call: -
v_call: TRBV2
clone_size: -
cdr3_aa: CASSEARRDVHEAFF
cdr3_nt: TGTGCCAGCAGTGAAGCCCGAAGAGACGTGCATGAAGCTTTCTTT

j_call: TRBJ2-7
d_call: TRBD2
v_call: TRBV19
clone_size: once
cdr3_aa: CASSRLAGVYEQYF
cdr3_nt: TGTGCCAGTAGTCGTCTAGCGGGAGTCTACGAGCAGTACTTC

j_call: TRBJ1-3
d_call: -
v_call: TRBV27
clone_size: -
cdr3_aa: CASSSGITGNTIYF
cdr3_nt: TGTGCCAGCAGTTCGGGTATAACAGGAAACACCATATATTTT

j_call: TRBJ2-7
d_call: -
v_call: TRBV6-1
clone_size: -
cdr3_aa: CASETSNSYEQYF
cdr3_nt: TGTGCCAGCGAGACTAGTAATTCCTACGAGCAGTACTTC

j_call: TRBJ2-5
d_call: -
v_call: TRBV27
clone_size: -
cdr3_aa: CASSSRSYQETQYF
cdr3_nt: TGTGCCAGCAGTTCACGTTCCTACCAAGAGACCCAGTACTTC

j_call: TRBJ2-1
d_call: -
v_call: TRBV11-2
clone_size: -
cdr3_aa: CASNKRIGRAYNEQFF
cdr3_nt: TGTGCCAGCAACAAACGAATCGGCAGGGCCTACAATGAGCAGTTCTTC

j_call: TRBJ2-1
d_call: -
v_call: TRBV4-1
clone_size: -
cdr3_aa: CASSQGPNNEQFF
cdr3_nt: TGCGCCAGCAGCCAGGGGCCCAACAATGAGCAGTTCTTC

j_call: TRBJ2-7
d_call: TRBD1
v_call: TRBV2
clone_size: -
cdr3_aa: CARSGQGSYEQYF
cdr3_nt: TGTGCCAGGTCTGGACAGGGCTCCTACGAGCAGTACTTC

j_call: TRBJ1-2
d_call: -
v_call: TRBV29-1
clone_size: -
cdr3_aa: CSDRLNYGYTF
cdr3_nt: TGCAGCGACCGCCTTAACTATGGCTACACCTTC

j_call: TRBJ2-7
d_call: -
v_call: TRBV27
clone_size: -
cdr3_aa: CASSLQDSPYEQYF
cdr3_nt: TGTGCCAGCAGTTTACAGGACAGCCCCTACGAGCAGTACTTC

j_call: TRBJ2-1
d_call: TRBD1
v_call: TRBV19
clone_size: -
cdr3_aa: CASRDRGTKTNEQFF
cdr3_nt: TGTGCCAGTAGGGACAGGGGGACAAAGACCAATGAGCAGTTCTTC

j_call: TRBJ1-1
d_call: -
v_call: TRBV15
clone_size: -
cdr3_aa: CATSRTRNTEAFF
cdr3_nt: TGTGCCACCAGCAGGACGAGGAACACTGAAGCTTTCTTT

j_call: TRBJ2-7
d_call: TRBD2
v_call: TRBV18
clone_size: -
cdr3_aa: CASSPTSGNTYEQYF
cdr3_nt: TGTGCCAGCTCACCAACTAGCGGGAACACCTACGAGCAGTACTTC

j_call: TRBJ2-2
d_call: TRBD2
v_call: TRBV19
clone_size: -
cdr3_aa: CASSILAVNTGELFF
cdr3_nt: TGTGCCAGTAGTATTCTAGCGGTGAACACCGGGGAGCTGTTTTTT

j_call: TRBJ2-7
d_call: -
v_call: TRBV7-9
clone_size: -
cdr3_aa: CASSFSSDSFSYEQYF
cdr3_nt: TGTGCCAGCAGCTTTAGTAGCGACTCCTTCTCCTACGAGCAGTACTTC

j_call: TRBJ2-3
d_call: TRBD2
v_call: TRBV5-4
clone_size: -
cdr3_aa: CATTAPGGWPDTQYF
cdr3_nt: TGTGCCACCACCGCCCCGGGGGGATGGCCAGATACGCAGTATTTT

j_call: TRBJ2-3
d_call: -
v_call: TRBV2
clone_size: -
cdr3_aa: CASRPGLGLDTQYF
cdr3_nt: TGTGCCAGCAGGCCGGGTCTTGGATTGGATACGCAGTATTTT

j_call: TRBJ2-3
d_call: -
v_call: TRBV2
clone_size: -
cdr3_aa: CASLDPGTGYTDTQYF
cdr3_nt: TGTGCCAGCCTCGACCCCGGGACTGGCTACACAGATACGCAGTATTTT

j_call: TRBJ2-7
d_call: TRBD2
v_call: TRBV28
clone_size: -
cdr3_aa: CASSLAGGANEQYF
cdr3_nt: TGTGCCAGCAGTTTAGCGGGAGGAGCTAACGAGCAGTACTTC

j_call: TRBJ1-5
d_call: -
v_call: TRBV6-5
clone_size: -
cdr3_aa: CASSYLGANQPQHF
cdr3_nt: TGTGCCAGCAGTTACCTGGGGGCAAATCAGCCCCAGCATTTT

j_call: TRBJ1-2
d_call: -
v_call: TRBV2
clone_size: -
cdr3_aa: CASISGPGGFYGYTF
cdr3_nt: TGTGCCAGCATATCGGGGCCGGGGGGGTTCTATGGCTACACCTTC

j_call: TRBJ2-7
d_call: -
v_call: TRBV7-6
clone_size: -
cdr3_aa: CASSPGFGSITYEQYF
cdr3_nt: TGTGCCAGCAGCCCCGGCTTTGGGAGTATCACCTACGAGCAGTACTTC

j_call: TRBJ2-3
d_call: TRBD2
v_call: TRBV25-1
clone_size: once
cdr3_aa: CASSELAGTDTQYF
cdr3_nt: TGTGCCAGCAGTGAACTAGCGGGCACAGATACGCAGTATTTT

j_call: TRBJ2-5
d_call: -
v_call: TRBV5-1
clone_size: -
cdr3_aa: CASSLTDEETQYF
cdr3_nt: TGCGCCAGCAGCTTGACGGACGAGGAGACCCAGTACTTC

j_call: TRBJ2-7
d_call: -
v_call: TRBV30
clone_size: -
cdr3_aa: CAWSVGTAGYEQYF
cdr3_nt: TGTGCCTGGAGTGTAGGGACAGCGGGGTACGAGCAGTACTTC

j_call: TRBJ2-3
d_call: -
v_call: TRBV7-6
clone_size: -
cdr3_aa: CASSLVQTDTQYF
cdr3_nt: TGTGCCAGCAGCTTAGTCCAGACAGATACGCAGTATTTT

j_call: TRBJ1-1
d_call: -
v_call: TRBV7-9
clone_size: -
cdr3_aa: CASSSGAVEAFF
cdr3_nt: TGTGCCAGCAGCTCGGGAGCGGTTGAAGCTTTCTTT

j_call: TRBJ1-1
d_call: -
v_call: TRBV5-5
clone_size: -
cdr3_aa: CASRDEWFSRGNTEAFF
cdr3_nt: TGTGCCAGCAGGGATGAGTGGTTCTCCAGGGGGAACACTGAAGCTTTCTTT

j_call: TRBJ1-2
d_call: -
v_call: TRBV5-5
clone_size: -
cdr3_aa: CASSFGNGYTF
cdr3_nt: -

j_call: TRBJ2-7
d_call: -
v_call: TRBV21-1
clone_size: -
cdr3_aa: CASSKVDFLMRGSYEQYF
cdr3_nt: TGTGCCAGCAGCAAAGTTGATTTCCTGATGCGGGGCTCCTACGAGCAGTACTTC

j_call: TRBJ2-7
d_call: -
v_call: TRBV7-2
clone_size: -
cdr3_aa: CASSFWTATYEQYF
cdr3_nt: TGTGCCAGCAGCTTCTGGACGGCCACCTACGAGCAGTACTTC

j_call: TRBJ1-5
d_call: TRBD1
v_call: TRBV6-1
clone_size: few
cdr3_aa: CASSEEGQGFYDQPQHF
cdr3_nt: TGTGCCAGCAGTGAAGAGGGACAGGGCTTTTATGATCAGCCCCAGCATTTT

j_call: TRBJ1-2
d_call: -
v_call: TRBV28
clone_size: -
cdr3_aa: CASRQDQGPRGGYTF
cdr3_nt: TGTGCCAGCAGACAAGATCAGGGCCCCCGGGGTGGCTACACCTTC

j_call: TRBJ2-6
d_call: -
v_call: TRBV5-6
clone_size: once
cdr3_aa: CASSLAAGGSGANVLTF
cdr3_nt: TGTGCCAGCAGCTTGGCAGCAGGAGGCTCTGGGGCCAACGTCCTGACTTTC

j_call: TRBJ1-5
d_call: -
v_call: TRBV6-5
clone_size: -
cdr3_aa: CASSYADGNQPQHF
cdr3_nt: TGTGCCAGCAGTTACGCGGACGGCAATCAGCCCCAGCATTTT

j_call: TRBJ2-3
d_call: -
v_call: TRBV28
clone_size: -
cdr3_aa: CASSLRRYTDTQYF
cdr3_nt: TGTGCCAGCAGTTTACGGCGCTACACAGATACGCAGTATTTT

j_call: TRBJ2-6
d_call: TRBD1
v_call: TRBV10-1
clone_size: -
cdr3_aa: CASSDRTGSGANVLTF
cdr3_nt: TGCGCCAGCAGTGACCGGACAGGGTCTGGGGCCAACGTCCTGACTTTC

j_call: TRBJ2-7
d_call: -
v_call: TRBV18
clone_size: once
cdr3_aa: CASSPPIGRGPHEQYF
cdr3_nt: TGTGCCAGCTCACCACCGATAGGCAGGGGCCCCCACGAGCAGTACTTC

j_call: TRBJ2-7
d_call: TRBD1
v_call: TRBV4-1
clone_size: -
cdr3_aa: CASSLKRDRGTYEQYF
cdr3_nt: TGCGCCAGCAGCCTCAAGAGGGACAGGGGGACTTACGAGCAGTACTTC

j_call: TRBJ2-7
d_call: -
v_call: TRBV5-1
clone_size: -
cdr3_aa: CASWGAGERYF
cdr3_nt: TGCGCCAGCTGGGGGGCCGGAGAGAGGTACTTC

j_call: TRBJ2-7
d_call: TRBD2
v_call: TRBV2
clone_size: -
cdr3_aa: CASSGGLAGSYEQYF
cdr3_nt: TGTGCCAGCAGTGGGGGACTAGCGGGGTCCTACGAGCAGTACTTC

j_call: TRBJ2-7
d_call: -
v_call: TRBV5-4
clone_size: -
cdr3_aa: CASSLDPPHEQYF
cdr3_nt: TGTGCCAGCAGCTTGGATCCGCCCCACGAGCAGTACTTC